The following is a TCR beta chain sequence with its context. Its antigen is currently unknown. Time point noted: sample taken at primary tumor resection. This sample is part of a study of spatial heterogeneity in lung cancer. A single record per CDR3 protein comes from TCRdb applying MiXCR to the 5' RACE reads. This sample has more than 80,000 distinct CDR3 sequences, with 10% to 15% found just once. Study findings and constraints: Compared with follow-up, resection was when ubiquitous expanded tumor TCRs appeared in blood more.

The source of this sequence is a male donor with early-stage non-small cell lung cancer. Sequencing used PBMCs, obtained at surgery.

DNA of the CDR3: TGCAGTGCTGCCTCGGACAGGGGAGGGGATACGCAGTATTTT. It specifies CSAASDRGGDTQYF. The chain combines TRBV20-1 with TRBJ2-3, with 9 bases identical to TRBD1. CDR3 size: 14 residues. Germline V gene lookup returns CDR1 DFQATT and CDR2 SNEGSKA (reference sequence). V was clipped by 5 bases and J by 6 bases; unmatched bases: 9.